This T cell receptor beta chain was recorded in a study of shared clonotypes between healthy human individuals. Terminally differentiated effector memory CD45RA+ cells were excluded by CCR7 positive selection of CD45RO-negative cells. Healthy HIV-negative adults with no recent acute infections or vaccinations were recruited as donors. It was at deep level that the assay was run. The data were produced by immunoSEQ multiplex PCR, yet TCRdb's version contains in-frame clones alone and is incomplete. The sample has about 2,200,000 clones, 93% seen once. The clonotype comes from a man aged 18 to 30 in good health. Some clones in this sample may be carry-over from other donors' samples. Sequenced: naive CD8+ T cells from PBMCs.

The CDR3 is CASSEGQGQNEQFF. The CDR3 DNA follows: TGTGCCAGCAGTGAAGGGCAGGGGCAAAATGAGCAGTTCTTC. The chain is built from TRBV2 and TRBJ2-1; D is perhaps TRBD1 (6 bases). The CDR3 extends over 14 amino acids. V lost 1 base and J lost 7, with 11 bases in between. Germline lookup yields CDR1 SNHLY and CDR2 FYNNEI.